This T cell receptor (beta chain) stems from a study of identical twins. The CDR3 covers 14 residues. Germline V gene sequence: CDR1 SEHNR, CDR2 FQNEAQ (reference sequence). J gave up 2 bases and V 6 bases, and 5 bases lay outside the gene matches. This clonotype has at least ten counts. Antigen specificity is unknown. Study results and caveats: Invariant cells of the MAIT and iNKT types might have partly distorted the zero-insertion analyses. Donors were not followed over many years; analysis was cross-sectional. In monozygotic twins, models underestimated the sharing of out-of-frame TCR alpha.

TCRdb redid the calling of the 5' RACE reads with MiXCR, one entry per CDR3 protein. The profile covers 690,000 or so distinct CDR3 sequences, with roughly 6.2% appearing a single time and approximately 1.6% taken by the ten largest. This sequence joins TRBV7-9 and TRBJ2-5; TRBD2 agrees at 8 bases. The clonotype comes from a man younger than 35 in good health. Material: naive T cells sorted from blood. CDR3 coding DNA: TGTGCCAGCAGTTTGTTAGCGGGGCAAGAGACCCAGTACTTC. Translated: CASSLLAGQETQYF.